This TCR beta chain was sequenced during a study of shared clonotypes between healthy human individuals. Replicate PCRs run on sorted subsets employed approximately 0.2 ug DNA, approximately 30,000 T cell genomes. Profiled with immunoSEQ multiplex PCR; TCRdb holds only in-frame clones, not every one. This sample carries fewer than 2.5 million clones, 80% to 95% of them seen once, and the ten largest clones take about 0.38%. The J segment lost 3 bases and the V segment lost 6 bases, leaving 3 bases of the junction unmatched. Germline V lookup: CDR1 SGHAT, CDR2 FQNNGV. The CDR3 covers 14 residues. Broader study findings: Naive subsets generally had larger estimated richness than memory subsets. For naive CD4 cells, approximately 4.8% of clonotypes were shared across a handful of donors.

Concerning this clone itself: Its antigen is currently unknown.

The genes are TRBV11-2 and TRBJ2-7, with 12 nucleotides matching TRBD2. The sample consisted of naive CD4+ T cells from PBMCs. Subset specified: CD45RA+ positively selected. The receptor's source is a man between 18 and 35 years old in good health. Some clones in this sample may be carry-over from other donors' samples. In DNA, the CDR3 is TGTGCCAGCAGTCGACTAGCGGGAGACTACGAGCAGTACTTC. Its protein is CASSRLAGDYEQYF.